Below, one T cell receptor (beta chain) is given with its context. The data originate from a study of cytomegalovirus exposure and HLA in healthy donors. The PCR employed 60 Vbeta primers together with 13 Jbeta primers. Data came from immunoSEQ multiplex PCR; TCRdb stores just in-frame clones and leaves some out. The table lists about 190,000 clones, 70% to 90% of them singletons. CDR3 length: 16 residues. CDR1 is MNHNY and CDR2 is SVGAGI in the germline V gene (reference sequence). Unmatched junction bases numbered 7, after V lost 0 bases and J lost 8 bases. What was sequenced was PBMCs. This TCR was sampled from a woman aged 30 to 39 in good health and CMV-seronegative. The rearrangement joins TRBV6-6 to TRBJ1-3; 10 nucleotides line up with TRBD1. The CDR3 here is CASSYSGQGIKDTIYF. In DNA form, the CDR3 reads TGTGCCAGCAGTTACTCGGGACAGGGGATCAAGGACACCATATATTTT.